The 5 T cell receptor beta chains in this list originate from one sample, sequenced in a study of blood T cell repertoires in COVID-19. Measured with immunoSEQ multiplex PCR; TCRdb has only the in-frame clones, and not every one. The profile shows about 200,000 clones, 70% to 90% of them singletons. The specimen sequenced was peripheral blood. The receptors come from a woman in her fifties or sixties with active or convalescent COVID-19.

The chain combines TRBV27 with TRBJ2-1; 8 bases agree with TRBD2. Germline values: CDR1 MNHEY, CDR2 SMNVEV (reference sequence). J lost 0 bases, V lost 2 bases, and 6 bases had no gene match. The CDR3 sequence is 17 residues long. The CDR3 bases are TGTGCCAGCAGTTTAGCGGGGACTAGGATCTCCTACAATGAGCAGTTCTTC. Protein product: CASSLAGTRISYNEQFF.

This rearrangement joins TRBV18 to TRBJ2-5, with TRBD1 matching over 7 bases. J gave up 5 bases and V 5 bases, and 5 bases lay outside the gene matches. This CDR3 contains 13 residues. CDR1 is KGHSH, CDR2 LQKENI, per germline. CDR3 coding DNA: TGTGCCAGCTCATACAGGGGATGGGAGACCCAGTACTTC. This gives the protein CASSYRGWETQYF.

The rearrangement joins TRBV5-8 to TRBJ2-2, with D perhaps TRBD1 (6 bases). V was trimmed by 4 bases and J by 3 bases, leaving 13 bases between them. This CDR3 region has 15 residues. CDR1 and CDR2 (germline): SGHTS, YDEGEE. CDR3 nucleotides: TGTGCCAGCAGCCCACACCAGGGGTACACCGGGGAGCTGTTTTTT. This codes for CASSPHQGYTGELFF.

V usage is TRBV5-6 and J usage is TRBJ1-2; 7 nucleotides agree with TRBD1. Per germline, CDR1 SGHDT and CDR2 YYEEEE. CDR3 size: 12 residues. The V segment lost 4 bases and the J segment 4 bases; nucleotides outside the gene matches: 1. The CDR3 DNA sequence: TGTGCCAGCAGCCGGGACAGCTATGGCTACACCTTC. This codes for CASSRDSYGYTF.

The chain couples TRBV7-6 to TRBJ2-2; TRBD2 matches at 10 bases. Germline V gene lookup returns CDR1 SGHVS and CDR2 FNYEAQ. This CDR3 spans 16 amino acids. V lost 5 bases, J lost 2 bases, and 5 bases stayed unmatched. The CDR3 DNA sequence: TGTGCCAGCAGCCCCCAGCGGGAGGGAAACACCGGGGAGCTGTTTTTT. The encoded protein is CASSPQREGNTGELFF.